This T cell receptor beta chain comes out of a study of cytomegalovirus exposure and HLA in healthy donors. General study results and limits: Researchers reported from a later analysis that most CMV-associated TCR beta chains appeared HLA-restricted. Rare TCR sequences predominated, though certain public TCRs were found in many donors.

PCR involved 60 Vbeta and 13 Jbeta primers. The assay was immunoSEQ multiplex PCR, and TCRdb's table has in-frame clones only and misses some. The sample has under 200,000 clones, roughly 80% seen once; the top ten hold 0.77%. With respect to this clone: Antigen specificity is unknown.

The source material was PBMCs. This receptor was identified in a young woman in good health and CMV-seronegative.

The CDR3 DNA follows: TGTGCCAGTTCCGACAGGTTGATTTACGAGCAGTACTTC. Protein sequence: CASSDRLIYEQYF. This sequence joins TRBV28 and TRBJ2-7; perhaps TRBD1 as D (6 bases). The CDR3 contains 13 residues. Trimming stripped 9 bases from V and 4 bases from J, with 16 bases between. Per germline, CDR1 MDHEN and CDR2 SYDVKM.